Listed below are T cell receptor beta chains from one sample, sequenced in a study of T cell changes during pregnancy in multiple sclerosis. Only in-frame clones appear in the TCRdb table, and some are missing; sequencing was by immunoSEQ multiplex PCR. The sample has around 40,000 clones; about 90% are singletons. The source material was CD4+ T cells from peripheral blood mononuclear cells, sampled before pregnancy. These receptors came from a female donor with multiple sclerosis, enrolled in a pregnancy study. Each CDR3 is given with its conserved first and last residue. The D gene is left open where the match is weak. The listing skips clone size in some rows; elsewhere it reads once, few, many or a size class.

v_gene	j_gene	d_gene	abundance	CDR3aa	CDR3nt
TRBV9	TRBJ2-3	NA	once	CASSVEGGSISTDTQYF	TGTGCCAGCAGCGTAGAGGGGGGGAGTATCAGCACAGATACGCAGTATTTT
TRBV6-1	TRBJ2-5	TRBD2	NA	CASSYLGRGETQYF	TGTGCCAGCAGCTACCTTGGGAGGGGTGAGACCCAGTACTTC
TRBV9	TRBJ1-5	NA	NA	CASSALGGEPQHF	TGTGCCAGCAGCGCCCTGGGAGGGGAGCCCCAGCATTTT
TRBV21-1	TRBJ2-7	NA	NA	CASISETGQGSYEQYF	TGTGCCAGCATCTCCGAAACCGGGCAGGGGTCCTACGAGCAGTACTTC
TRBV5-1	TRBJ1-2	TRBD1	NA	CASSDLDRGNYGYTF	TGCGCCAGCAGCGACCTTGACAGGGGGAACTATGGCTACACCTTC
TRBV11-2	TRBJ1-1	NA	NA	CASSTNPNTEAFF	TGTGCCAGCAGCACTAATCCGAACACTGAAGCTTTCTTT
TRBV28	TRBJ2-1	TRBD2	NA	CASSSRHSGGDEQFF	TGTGCCAGCAGTTCACGTCATAGCGGGGGGGATGAGCAGTTCTTC
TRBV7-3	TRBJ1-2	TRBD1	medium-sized	CASSSSGTGVYTF	TGTGCCAGCAGCTCATCCGGGACAGGAGTTTACACCTTC
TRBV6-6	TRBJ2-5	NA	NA	CASSYGGQETQYF	TGTGCCAGCAGTTACGGAGGGCAAGAGACCCAGTACTTC
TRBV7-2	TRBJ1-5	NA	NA	CASSLRGWSQPQHF	TGTGCCAGCAGCTTAAGGGGGTGGTCGCAGCCCCAGCATTTT
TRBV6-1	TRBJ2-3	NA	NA	CASSEGWGGGTDTQYF	TGTGCCAGCAGTGAAGGGTGGGGAGGTGGCACAGATACGCAGTATTTT